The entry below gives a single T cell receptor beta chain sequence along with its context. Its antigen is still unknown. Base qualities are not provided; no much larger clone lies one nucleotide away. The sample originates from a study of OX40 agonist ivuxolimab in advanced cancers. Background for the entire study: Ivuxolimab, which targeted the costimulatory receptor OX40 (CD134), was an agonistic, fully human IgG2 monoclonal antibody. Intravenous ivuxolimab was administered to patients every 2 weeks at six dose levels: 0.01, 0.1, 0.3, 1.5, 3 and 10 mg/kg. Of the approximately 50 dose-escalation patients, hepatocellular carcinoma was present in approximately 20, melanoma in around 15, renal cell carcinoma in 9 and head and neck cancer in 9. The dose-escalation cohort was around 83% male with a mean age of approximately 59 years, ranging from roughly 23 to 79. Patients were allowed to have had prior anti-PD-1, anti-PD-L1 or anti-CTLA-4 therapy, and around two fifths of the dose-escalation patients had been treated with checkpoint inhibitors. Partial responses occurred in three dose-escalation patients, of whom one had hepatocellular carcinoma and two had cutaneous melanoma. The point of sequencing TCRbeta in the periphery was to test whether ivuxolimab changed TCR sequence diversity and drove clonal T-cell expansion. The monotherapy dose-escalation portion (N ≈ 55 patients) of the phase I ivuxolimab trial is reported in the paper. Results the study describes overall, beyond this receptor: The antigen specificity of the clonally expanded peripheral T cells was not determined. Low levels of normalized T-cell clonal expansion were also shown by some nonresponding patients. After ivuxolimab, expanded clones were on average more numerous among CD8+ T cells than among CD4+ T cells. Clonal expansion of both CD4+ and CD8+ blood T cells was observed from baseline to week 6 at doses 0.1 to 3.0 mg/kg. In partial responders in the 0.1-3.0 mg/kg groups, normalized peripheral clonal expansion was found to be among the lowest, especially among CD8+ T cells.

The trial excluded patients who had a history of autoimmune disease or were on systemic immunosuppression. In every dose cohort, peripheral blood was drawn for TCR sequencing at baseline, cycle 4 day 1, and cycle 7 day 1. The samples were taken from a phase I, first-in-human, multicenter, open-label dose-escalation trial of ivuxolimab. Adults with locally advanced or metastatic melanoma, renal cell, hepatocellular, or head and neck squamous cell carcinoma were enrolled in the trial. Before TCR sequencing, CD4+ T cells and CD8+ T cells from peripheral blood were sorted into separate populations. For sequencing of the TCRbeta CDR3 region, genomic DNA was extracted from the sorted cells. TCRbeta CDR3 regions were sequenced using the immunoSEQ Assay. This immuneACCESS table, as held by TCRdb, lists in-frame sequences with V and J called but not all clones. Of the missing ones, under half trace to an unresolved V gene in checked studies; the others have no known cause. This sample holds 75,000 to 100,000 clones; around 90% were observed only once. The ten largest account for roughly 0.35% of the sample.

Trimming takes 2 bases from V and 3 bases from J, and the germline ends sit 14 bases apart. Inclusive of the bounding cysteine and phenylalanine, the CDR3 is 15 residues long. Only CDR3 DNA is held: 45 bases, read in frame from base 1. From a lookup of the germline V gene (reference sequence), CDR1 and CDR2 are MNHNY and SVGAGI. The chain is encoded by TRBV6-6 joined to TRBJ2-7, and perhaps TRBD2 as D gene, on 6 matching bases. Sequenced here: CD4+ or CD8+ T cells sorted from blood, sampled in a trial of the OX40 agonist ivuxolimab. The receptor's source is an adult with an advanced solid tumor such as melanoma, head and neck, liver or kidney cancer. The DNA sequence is TGTGCCAGCAGTTACGGGGCGGGGACCCACTACGAGCAGTACTTC. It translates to CASSYGAGTHYEQYF.